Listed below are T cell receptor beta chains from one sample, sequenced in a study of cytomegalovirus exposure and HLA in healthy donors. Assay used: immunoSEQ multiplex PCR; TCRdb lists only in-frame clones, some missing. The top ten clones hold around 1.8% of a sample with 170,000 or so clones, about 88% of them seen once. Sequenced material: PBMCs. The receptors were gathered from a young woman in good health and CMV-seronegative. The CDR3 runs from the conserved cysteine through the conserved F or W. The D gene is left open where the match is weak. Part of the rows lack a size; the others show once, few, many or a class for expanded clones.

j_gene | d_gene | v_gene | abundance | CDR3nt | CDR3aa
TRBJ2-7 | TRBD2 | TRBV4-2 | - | TGTGCCAGCAGCCAAGAACTAGCGGGAGGGCTCAAAGCCTACGAGCAGTACTTC | CASSQELAGGLKAYEQYF
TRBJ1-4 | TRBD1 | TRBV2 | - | TGTGCCGGAGGGGGAACAGGGGCCCCGAATGAAAAACTGTTTTTT | CAGGGTGAPNEKLFF
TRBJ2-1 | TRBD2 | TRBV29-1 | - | TGCAGCGCTCCCGGACTAGCGGGCACTGAGCAGTTCTTC | CSAPGLAGTEQFF
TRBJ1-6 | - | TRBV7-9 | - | TGTGCCAGCAGCTTAAGTGCGGATTCACCCCTCCACTTT | CASSLSADSPLHF
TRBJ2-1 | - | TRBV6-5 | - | TGTGCCAGCAGTTTGGAGTCTGGGTCTGAGCAGTTCTTC | CASSLESGSEQFF
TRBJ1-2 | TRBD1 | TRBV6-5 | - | TGTGCCAGCATCAATAGACAGGGGGCCCTGTTTGGCTACACCTTC | CASINRQGALFGYTF
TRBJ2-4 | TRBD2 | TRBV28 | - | TGTGCCAGCAGTTATGGAGCGGGAGGGCCTCGAGCCAAAAACATTCAGTACTTC | CASSYGAGGPRAKNIQYF
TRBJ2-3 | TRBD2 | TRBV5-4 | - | TGTGCCAGCAGCCCTCGGGAAGGACTAGCGGGGGTGGTAGATACGCAGTATTTT | CASSPREGLAGVVDTQYF
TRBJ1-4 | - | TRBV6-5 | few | TGTGCCAGCAGTACCCAGGGTCCTCGGTATGAAAAACTGTTTTTT | CASSTQGPRYEKLFF
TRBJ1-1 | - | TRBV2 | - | TGTGCCAGCATAGGAACAGACCTGAACACTGAAGCTTTCTTT | CASIGTDLNTEAFF
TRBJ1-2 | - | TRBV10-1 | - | TGCGCCAGCAGAGAAAACACTAACTATGGCTACACCTTC | CASRENTNYGYTF
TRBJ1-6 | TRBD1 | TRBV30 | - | TGTGCCTGGAGCGGCTACGGGACAGGGAATTCACCCCTCCACTTT | CAWSGYGTGNSPLHF
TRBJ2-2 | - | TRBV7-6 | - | TGTGCCAGCAGCTTAGCCCTCCCGAACACCGGGGAGCTGTTTTTT | CASSLALPNTGELFF
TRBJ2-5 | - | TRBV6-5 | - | TGTGCCAGCAGCCACCCTGCGGGAGAGACCCAGTACTTC | CASSHPAGETQYF
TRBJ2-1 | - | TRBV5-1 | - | TGCGCCAGCAGCTTTAGCGGCGGCTCCTACAATGAGCAGTTCTTC | CASSFSGGSYNEQFF
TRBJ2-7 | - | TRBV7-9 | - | TGTGCCAGCAGCTTAGTGAGCTCCTACGAGCAGTACTTC | CASSLVSSYEQYF
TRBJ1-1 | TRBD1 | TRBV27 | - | TGTGCCAGCAGGCGACAGGGGGCTCACACTGAAGCTTTCTTT | CASRRQGAHTEAFF
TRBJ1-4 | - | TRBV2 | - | TGTGCCAGCAGTGACCGACAGTTCGGGGAAAAACTGTTTTTT | CASSDRQFGEKLFF
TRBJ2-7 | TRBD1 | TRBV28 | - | TGTGCCAGCAGTACCACGACAGGGGGCAAGTACGAGCAGTACTTC | CASSTTTGGKYEQYF
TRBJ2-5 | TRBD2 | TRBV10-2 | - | TGCGCCAGCAGTGGCGCGGGGGGGCTGGAGACCCAGTACTTC | CASSGAGGLETQYF
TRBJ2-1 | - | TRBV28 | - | TGTGCCAGCAGCCCCCGACTTAGCGGCGCCTACAATGAGCAGTTCTTC | CASSPRLSGAYNEQFF
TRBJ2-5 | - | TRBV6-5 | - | TGTGCCAGCAGTTCCCCAACACTAGCAGGGGAGACCCAGTACTTC | CASSSPTLAGETQYF
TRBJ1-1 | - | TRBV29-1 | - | TGCAGCGTTAAGAAAATGAGGGTGAACACTGAAGCTTTCTTT | CSVKKMRVNTEAFF